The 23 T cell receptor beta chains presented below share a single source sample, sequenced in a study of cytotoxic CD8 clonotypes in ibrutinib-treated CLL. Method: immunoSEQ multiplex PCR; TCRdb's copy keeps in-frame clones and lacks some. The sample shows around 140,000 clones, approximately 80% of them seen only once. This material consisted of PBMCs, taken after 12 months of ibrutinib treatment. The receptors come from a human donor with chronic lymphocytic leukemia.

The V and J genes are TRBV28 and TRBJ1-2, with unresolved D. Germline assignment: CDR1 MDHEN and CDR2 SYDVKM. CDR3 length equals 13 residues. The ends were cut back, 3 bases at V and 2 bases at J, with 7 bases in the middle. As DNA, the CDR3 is TGTGCCAGCAGTTTTTGGCAGAACTATGGCTACACCTTC. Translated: CASSFWQNYGYTF.

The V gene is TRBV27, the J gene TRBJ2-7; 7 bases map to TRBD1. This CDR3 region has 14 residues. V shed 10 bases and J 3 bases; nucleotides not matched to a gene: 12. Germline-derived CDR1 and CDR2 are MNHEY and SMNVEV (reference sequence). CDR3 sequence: CAIRPGQSYYEQYF. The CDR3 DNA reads TGTGCCATCAGACCGGGACAGTCATACTACGAGCAGTACTTC.

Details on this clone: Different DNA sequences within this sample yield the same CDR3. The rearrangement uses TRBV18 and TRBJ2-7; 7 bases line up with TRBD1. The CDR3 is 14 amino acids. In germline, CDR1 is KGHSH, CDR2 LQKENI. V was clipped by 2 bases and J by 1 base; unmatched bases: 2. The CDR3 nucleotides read TGTGCCAGCTCACCAGACAGGGCATCCTACGAGCAGTACTTC. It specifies CASSPDRASYEQYF.

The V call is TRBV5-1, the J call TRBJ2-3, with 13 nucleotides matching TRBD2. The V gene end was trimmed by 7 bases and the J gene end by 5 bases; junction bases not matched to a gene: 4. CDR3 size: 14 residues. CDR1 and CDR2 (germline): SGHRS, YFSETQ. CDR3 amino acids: CASQLAGGGDTQYF. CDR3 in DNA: TGCGCCAGCCAACTAGCGGGAGGGGGAGATACGCAGTATTTT. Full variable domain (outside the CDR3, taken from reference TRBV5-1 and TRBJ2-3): KAGVTQTPRYLIKTRGQQVTLSCSPISGHRSVSWYQQTPGQGLQFLFEYFSETQRNKGNFPGRFSGRQFSNSRSEMNVSTLELGDSALYLCASQLAGGGDTQYFGPGTRLTVL.

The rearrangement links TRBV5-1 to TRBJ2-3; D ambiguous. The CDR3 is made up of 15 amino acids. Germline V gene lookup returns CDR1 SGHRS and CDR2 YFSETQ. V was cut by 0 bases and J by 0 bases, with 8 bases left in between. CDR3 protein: CASSLAQTSTDTQYF. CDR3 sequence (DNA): TGCGCCAGCAGCTTGGCCCAGACTAGCACAGATACGCAGTATTTT.

The CDR3 DNA sequence: TGCGCCAGCAGCCTCACCGGACTAGCCGGGGAGACCCAGTACTTC. Protein product: CASSLTGLAGETQYF. This chain connects TRBV4-1 to TRBJ2-5; 8 nucleotides line up with TRBD2. The germline V gene encodes CDR1 MGHRA and CDR2 YSYEKL. The CDR3 sequence is 15 residues long. With V trimmed by 4 bases and J by 5 bases, 9 bases remained unmatched.

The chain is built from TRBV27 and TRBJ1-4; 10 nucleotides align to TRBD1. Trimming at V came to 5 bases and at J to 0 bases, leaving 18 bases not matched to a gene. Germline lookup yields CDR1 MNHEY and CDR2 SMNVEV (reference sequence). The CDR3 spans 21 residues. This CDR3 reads CASSARHTGQGFPSTNEKLFF. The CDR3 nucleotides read TGTGCCAGCAGTGCACGTCATACGGGACAGGGGTTCCCCTCAACTAATGAAAAACTGTTTTTT.

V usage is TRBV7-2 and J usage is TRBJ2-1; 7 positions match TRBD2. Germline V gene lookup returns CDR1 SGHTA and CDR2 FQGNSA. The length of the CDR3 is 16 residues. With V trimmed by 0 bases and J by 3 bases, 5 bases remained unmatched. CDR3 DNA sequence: TGTGCCAGCAGCTTAGCTCGCGGGAGTGTCTACAATGAGCAGTTCTTC. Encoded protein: CASSLARGSVYNEQFF.

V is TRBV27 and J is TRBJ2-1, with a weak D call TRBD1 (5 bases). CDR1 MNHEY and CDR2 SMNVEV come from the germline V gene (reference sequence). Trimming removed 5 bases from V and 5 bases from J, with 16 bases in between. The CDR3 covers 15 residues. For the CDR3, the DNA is TGTGCCAGCAGTCACCGGACAACGATAGACAATGAGCAGTTCTTC. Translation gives CASSHRTTIDNEQFF.

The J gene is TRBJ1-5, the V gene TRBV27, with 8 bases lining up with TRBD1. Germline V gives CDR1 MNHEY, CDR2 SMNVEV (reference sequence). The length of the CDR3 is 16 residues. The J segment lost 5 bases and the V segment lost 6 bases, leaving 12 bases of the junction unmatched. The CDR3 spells CASSLRGRSWYQPQHF. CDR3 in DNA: TGTGCCAGCAGCCTCAGGGGGCGCAGTTGGTATCAGCCCCAGCATTTT.

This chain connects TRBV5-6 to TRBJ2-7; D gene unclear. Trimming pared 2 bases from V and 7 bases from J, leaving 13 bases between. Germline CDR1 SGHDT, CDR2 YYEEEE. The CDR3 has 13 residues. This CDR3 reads CASSFTSSLEQYF. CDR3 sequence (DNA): TGTGCCAGCAGCTTCACCTCCTCCTTAGAGCAGTACTTC.

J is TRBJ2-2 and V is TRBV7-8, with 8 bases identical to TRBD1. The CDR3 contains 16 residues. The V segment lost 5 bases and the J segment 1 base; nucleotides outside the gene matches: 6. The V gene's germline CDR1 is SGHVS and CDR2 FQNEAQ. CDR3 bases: TGTGCCAGCAGCCTCTACAGGGGGAAGAACACCGGGGAGCTGTTTTTT. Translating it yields CASSLYRGKNTGELFF. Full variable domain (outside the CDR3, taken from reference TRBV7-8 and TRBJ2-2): GAGVSQSPRYKVAKRGQDVALRCDPISGHVSLFWYQQALGQGPEFLTYFQNEAQLDKSGLPSDRFFAERPEGSVSTLKIQRTQQEDSAVYLCASSLYRGKNTGELFFGEGSRLTVL.

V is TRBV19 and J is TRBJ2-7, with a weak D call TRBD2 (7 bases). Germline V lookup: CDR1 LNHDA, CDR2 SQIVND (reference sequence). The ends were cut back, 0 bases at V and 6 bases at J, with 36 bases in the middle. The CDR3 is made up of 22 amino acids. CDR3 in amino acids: CASSIEALHLDRKRDWGCEQYF. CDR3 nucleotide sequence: TGTGCCAGTAGTATAGAGGCCCTTCACCTAGACAGGAAGCGGGACTGGGGATGCGAGCAGTACTTC.

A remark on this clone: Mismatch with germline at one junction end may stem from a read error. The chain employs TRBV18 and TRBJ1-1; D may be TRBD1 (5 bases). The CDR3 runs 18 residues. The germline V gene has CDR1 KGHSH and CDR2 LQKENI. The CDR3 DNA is TGTGCCAGCTCCCCACCAAGGACGGTGCGGACAACCAACACTGAAGCTTTCTTT. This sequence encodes CASSPPRTVRTTNTEAFF.

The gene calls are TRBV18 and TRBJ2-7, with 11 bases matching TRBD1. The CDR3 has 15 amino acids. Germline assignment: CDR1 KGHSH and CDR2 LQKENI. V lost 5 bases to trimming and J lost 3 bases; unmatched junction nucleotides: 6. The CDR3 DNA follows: TGTGCCAGCTCAACCTCCGGGACAGGGGGCTACGAGCAGTACTTC. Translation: CASSTSGTGGYEQYF.

DNA for the CDR3: TGTGCCAGCAGTACCCTGACAGGACCCATCACCTCCTACGAGCAGTACTTC. It is translated as CASSTLTGPITSYEQYF. This sequence joins TRBV27 and TRBJ2-7; maybe TRBD1 (6 bases). Germline values: CDR1 MNHEY, CDR2 SMNVEV (reference sequence). The CDR3 consists of 17 residues. Between the trimmed V and J ends, which lost 5 bases and 0 bases, there was a span of 20 bases.

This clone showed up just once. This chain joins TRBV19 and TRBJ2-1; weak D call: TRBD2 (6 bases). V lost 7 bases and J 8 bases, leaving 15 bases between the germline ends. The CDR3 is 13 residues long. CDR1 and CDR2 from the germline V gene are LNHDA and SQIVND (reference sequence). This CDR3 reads CASTYGGLDEQFF. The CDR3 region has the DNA TGTGCCAGTACCTACGGAGGGCTAGATGAGCAGTTCTTC.

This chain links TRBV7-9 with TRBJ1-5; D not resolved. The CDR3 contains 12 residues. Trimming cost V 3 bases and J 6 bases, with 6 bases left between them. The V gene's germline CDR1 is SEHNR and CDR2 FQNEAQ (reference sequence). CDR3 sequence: CASSFIGQPQHF. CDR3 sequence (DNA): TGTGCCAGCAGCTTCATTGGTCAGCCCCAGCATTTT. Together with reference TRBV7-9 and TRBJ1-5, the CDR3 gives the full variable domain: DTGVSQNPRHKITKRGQNVTFRCDPISEHNRLYWYRQTLGQGPEFLTYFQNEAQLEKSRLLSDRFSAERPKGSFSTLEIQRTEQGDSAMYLCASSFIGQPQHFGDGTRLSIL.

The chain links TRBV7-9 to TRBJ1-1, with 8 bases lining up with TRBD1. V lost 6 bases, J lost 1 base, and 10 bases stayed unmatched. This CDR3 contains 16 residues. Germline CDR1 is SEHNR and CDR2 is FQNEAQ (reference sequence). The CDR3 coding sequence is TGTGCCAGCAGAAAAAAAGCGGACAGGGAGAACACTGAAGCTTTCTTT. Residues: CASRKKADRENTEAFF.

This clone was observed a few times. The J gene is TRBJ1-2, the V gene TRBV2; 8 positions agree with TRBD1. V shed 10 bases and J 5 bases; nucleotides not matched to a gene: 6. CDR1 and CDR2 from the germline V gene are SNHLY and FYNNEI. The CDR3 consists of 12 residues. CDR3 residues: CATRQGIYGYTF. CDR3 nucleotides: TGTGCCACCCGACAGGGGATATATGGCTACACCTTC.

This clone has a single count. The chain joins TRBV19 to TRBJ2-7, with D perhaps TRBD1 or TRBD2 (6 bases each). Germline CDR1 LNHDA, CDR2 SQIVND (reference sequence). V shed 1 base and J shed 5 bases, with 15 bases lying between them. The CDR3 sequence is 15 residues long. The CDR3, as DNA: TGTGCCAGTAGTATAGCCGGGGGCGCTTTGAACGAGCAGTACTTC. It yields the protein CASSIAGGALNEQYF.

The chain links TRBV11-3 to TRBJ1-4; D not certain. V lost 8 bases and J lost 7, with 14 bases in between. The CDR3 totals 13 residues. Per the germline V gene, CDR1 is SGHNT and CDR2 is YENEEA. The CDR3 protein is CASGRTVVEKLFF. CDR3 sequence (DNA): TGTGCCAGCGGACGGACCGTAGTTGAAAAACTGTTTTTT. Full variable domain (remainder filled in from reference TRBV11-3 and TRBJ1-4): EAGVVQSPRYKIIEKKQPVAFWCNPISGHNTLYWYLQNLGQGPELLIRYENEEAVDDSQLPKDRFSAERLKGVDSTLKIQPAELGDSAVYLCASGRTVVEKLFFGSGTQLSVL.

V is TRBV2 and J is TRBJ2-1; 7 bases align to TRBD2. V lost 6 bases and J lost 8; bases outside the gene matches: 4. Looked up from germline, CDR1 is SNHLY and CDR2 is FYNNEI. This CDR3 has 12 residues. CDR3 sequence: CASRAGLDEQFF. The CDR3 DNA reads TGTGCCAGCAGAGCGGGGCTGGATGAGCAGTTCTTC.